The 20 T cell receptor beta chains reported below all come from one sample, sequenced in a study of T cells in tuberculosis. Method: immunoSEQ multiplex PCR; TCRdb's copy keeps in-frame clones and lacks some. The sample lists tens of thousands of clones; roughly 79% were seen once. After thawing and overnight rest, PBMC were stained with GMM-loaded CD1B tetramer, viability dye and anti-CD3 for sorting. CD1B tetramers were loaded with Rhodococcus equi-derived C32 glucose monomycolate. The sequenced sample consisted of CD1b-GMM tetramer-negative cells sorted from PBMCs. The receptor set was obtained from an adult woman with latent tuberculosis.

This chain links TRBV11-3 with TRBJ2-5, with TRBD2 matching 7 bases. The CDR3 extends over 15 amino acids. Unmatched junction bases numbered 8, after V lost 2 bases and J lost 5 bases. Germline V gene sequence: CDR1 SGHNT, CDR2 YENEEA. CDR3 sequence: CASSLHGGEGETQYF. The CDR3 nucleotides read TGTGCCAGCAGCTTACACGGCGGGGAGGGGGAGACCCAGTACTTC.

This clone was observed once. The chain couples TRBV19 to TRBJ2-3; 9 bases map to TRBD1. The CDR3 runs 18 residues. The junction had 12 bases not matched to a gene; V was cut back by 0 bases and J by 5 bases. Germline CDR1 LNHDA, CDR2 SQIVND (reference sequence). The CDR3 loop is CASSIDPPRQGGRDTQYF. The CDR3, as DNA: TGTGCCAGTAGTATAGACCCCCCTCGACAGGGGGGGCGAGATACGCAGTATTTT.

The chain links TRBV28 to TRBJ2-7; TRBD2 agrees at 7 bases. The CDR3 is 14 amino acids. The trim removed 7 bases at V and 4 bases at J, leaving 10 bases unmatched. The germline CDR1 and CDR2 sequences are MDHEN and SYDVKM. CDR3 sequence: CASTLGGSSYEQYF. The CDR3 DNA is TGTGCCAGCACCTTGGGGGGGAGCTCTTACGAGCAGTACTTC. Filled out from reference TRBV28 and TRBJ2-7, the complete variable domain reads DVKVTQSSRYLVKRTGEKVFLECVQDMDHENMFWYRQDPGLGLRLIYFSYDVKMKEKGDIPEGYSVSREKKERFSLILESASTNQTSMYLCASTLGGSSYEQYFGPGTRLTVT.

This chain connects TRBV19 to TRBJ1-1; D is unclear. Per the germline V gene, CDR1 is LNHDA and CDR2 is SQIVND (reference sequence). Trimming left V 1 base short and J 8 bases short, with 11 bases between. This CDR3 has 13 residues. This CDR3 reads CASSIADGVEAFF. In DNA form, the CDR3 reads TGTGCCAGTAGTATAGCCGATGGAGTCGAAGCTTTCTTT.

This chain links TRBV2 with TRBJ1-2, with D perhaps matching TRBD1 (6 bases). The CDR3 has 10 residues. V was trimmed by 6 bases and J by 13 bases, leaving 12 bases between them. CDR1 and CDR2 (germline): SNHLY, FYNNEI. The CDR3 region is CASSLTGTTF. As DNA, the CDR3 is TGTGCCAGCAGCCTAACAGGGACCACCTTC.

This sequence joins TRBV27 and TRBJ1-6, with D perhaps matching TRBD1 (6 bases). This CDR3 has 16 residues. Germline V lookup: CDR1 MNHEY, CDR2 SMNVEV (reference sequence). Between the trimmed V and J ends, which lost 7 bases and 7 bases, there was a span of 20 bases. The CDR3 coding sequence is TGTGCCAGCACCTTCACAAGGGACAAGGTAAATTCACCCCTCCACTTT. Translated: CASTFTRDKVNSPLHF.

This clone came up once. This CDR3 is also generated by other DNA sequences in the sample. The V gene is TRBV7-2, the J gene TRBJ1-6; D possibly corresponds to TRBD1 (5 bases). The CDR3 extends over 14 amino acids. Germline CDR1 is SGHTA and CDR2 is FQGNSA. The ends were cut back, 6 bases at V and 9 bases at J, with 15 bases in the middle. In DNA, the CDR3 is TGTGCCAGCAGTATAGTCGGGCAGGGTTCACCCCTCCACTTT. It is translated as CASSIVGQGSPLHF.

The chain employs TRBV27 and TRBJ1-2; 10 bases are a match to TRBD1. The CDR3 is 16 residues long. V gave up 5 bases and J gave up 3 bases; unmatched junction bases: 9. The germline V gene encodes CDR1 MNHEY and CDR2 SMNVEV (reference sequence). The CDR3 coding sequence is TGTGCCAGCAGTCCGGGACAGGGGCGGGGCTACTATGGCTACACCTTC. Translation gives CASSPGQGRGYYGYTF.

The chain combines TRBV28 with TRBJ1-6; the D gene is possibly TRBD1 (5 bases). Germline V gives CDR1 MDHEN, CDR2 SYDVKM. Trimming removed 10 bases at V and 7 bases at J, with 14 bases between. The CDR3 has 13 residues. The CDR3 nucleotides are TGTGCCACAGGACGGGGGGGGAATTCACCCCTCCACTTT. Translation: CATGRGGNSPLHF.

This chain links TRBV4-3 with TRBJ2-5, with 10 bases fitting TRBD2. The CDR3 is 15 residues long. V lost 4 bases and J lost 7; bases outside the gene matches: 9. CDR1 is LGHNA and CDR2 is YSLEER in the germline V gene. DNA for the CDR3: TGCGCCAGCAGCCCGACTAGCGGGCCTCTCGGGACCCAGTACTTC. Translated: CASSPTSGPLGTQYF.

The V call is TRBV27, the J call TRBJ1-5; maybe TRBD1 (5 bases). Germline CDR1 and CDR2: MNHEY and SMNVEV (reference sequence). Trimming pared 6 bases from V and 0 bases from J, leaving 12 bases between. The CDR3 loop spans 15 amino acids. The CDR3 nucleotides read TGTGCCAGCAGGAACCAGGGTTATAGCAATCAGCCCCAGCATTTT. Its protein is CASRNQGYSNQPQHF.

This chain uses TRBV4-1 with TRBJ1-4; tentative D call: TRBD1 (5 bases). The CDR3 covers 15 residues. V was clipped by 3 bases and J by 4 bases, with 12 bases between them. The germline V gene has CDR1 MGHRA and CDR2 YSYEKL. As DNA, the CDR3 is TGCGCCAGCAGCCAGGTCGGGGGTTTTAATGAAAAACTGTTTTTT. Translation gives CASSQVGGFNEKLFF.

V gene TRBV11-3 combines with J gene TRBJ1-1; unclear D gene. Germline V gives CDR1 SGHNT, CDR2 YENEEA. This CDR3 spans 14 amino acids. Trimming removed 5 bases from V and 5 bases from J, with 15 bases in between. CDR3 protein: CASSPQRARTEAFF. The DNA of the CDR3 is TGTGCCAGCAGCCCCCAGCGGGCGCGGACTGAAGCTTTCTTT.

This chain uses TRBV28 with TRBJ2-1; 12 nucleotides match TRBD1. With 6 bases clipped from V and 7 bases from J, the junction kept 16 bases outside the gene matches. The germline CDR1 and CDR2 sequences are MDHEN and SYDVKM. There are 18 residues in the CDR3. CDR3 residues: CASSIRGGDRGRLNEQFF. The CDR3 DNA sequence: TGTGCCAGCAGCATACGGGGTGGGGACAGGGGGCGCCTGAATGAGCAGTTCTTC.

The genes are TRBV19 and TRBJ1-1; no definite D call. The V gene lost 5 bases and the J gene lost 1 base, with 14 bases spanning the gap. This CDR3 spans 15 amino acids. In germline, CDR1 is LNHDA, CDR2 SQIVND (reference sequence). The CDR3 nucleotides read TGTGCCAGTAGTCCTATGGGCCGGGGGAACACTGAAGCTTTCTTT. Its protein is CASSPMGRGNTEAFF.

The CDR3 coding sequence is TGTGCCAGCAGCTCTGGACAGGGAATTCACGAGCAGTACTTC. This sequence encodes CASSSGQGIHEQYF. The chain has TRBV6-1 and TRBJ2-7; 8 positions match TRBD1. This CDR3 has 14 amino acids. J gave up 5 bases and V 6 bases, and 9 bases lay outside the gene matches. Germline values: CDR1 MNHNS, CDR2 SASEGT.

The chain has TRBV30 and TRBJ2-7; 8 nucleotides match TRBD1. Germline CDR1 and CDR2: GTSNPN and SVGIG (reference sequence). This CDR3 comprises 13 residues. The V segment lost 2 bases and the J segment 3 bases; nucleotides outside the gene matches: 3. Here the CDR3 reads CAWSSGQGYEQYF. The DNA for the CDR3 is TGTGCCTGGAGTTCAGGACAGGGCTACGAGCAGTACTTC.

V usage is TRBV12-5 and J usage is TRBJ1-1; no definite D call. The CDR3 has 13 amino acids. V was shortened by 8 bases and J by 4 bases, with 14 bases between the two germline ends. The germline V gene encodes CDR1 LGHNT and CDR2 FRNRAP. The chain's CDR3 is CASRSLGGTEAFF. The CDR3, as DNA: TGTGCTAGTCGGTCCTTGGGAGGCACTGAAGCTTTCTTT.

This rearrangement joins TRBV2 to TRBJ1-1; possible D gene TRBD1, 6 bases. The V gene lost 1 base and the J gene lost 7 bases, with 16 bases spanning the gap. Looked up from germline, CDR1 is SNHLY and CDR2 is FYNNEI. The CDR3 consists of 15 residues. This CDR3 reads CASSEVGRGRGEAFF. CDR3 nucleotide sequence: TGTGCCAGCAGTGAAGTCGGCAGGGGAAGGGGTGAAGCTTTCTTT.

The chain recombines TRBV4-3 with TRBJ2-3; D is unresolved. The V gene lost 0 bases and the J gene lost 1 base, with 11 bases spanning the gap. The CDR3 contains 16 residues. The germline gives CDR1 LGHNA, CDR2 YSLEER. The CDR3 loop is CASSQDDRVGTDTQYF. CDR3 nucleotides: TGCGCCAGCAGCCAAGATGACCGGGTAGGCACAGATACGCAGTATTTT.